This T cell receptor (beta chain) came from a study of T cells in localized non-small cell lung cancer. The CDR3 covers 16 residues. CDR1 GTSNPN and CDR2 SVGIG come from the germline V gene (reference sequence). Trimming stripped 0 bases from V and 4 bases from J, with 16 bases between. Generated by immunoSEQ multiplex PCR, the TCRdb table keeps only in-frame clones and is missing some. This sample has around 140,000 clones; 70% to 90% occur once, and the top ten carry approximately 1.5%. V usage is TRBV30 and J usage is TRBJ2-1; maybe TRBD2 (5 bases). The material sequenced was peripheral blood, taken before any cancer treatment. This TCR was recovered from a female donor at least 60 years old with stage I lung adenocarcinoma. In DNA, the CDR3 is TGTGCCTGGAGTGTCGAGCGGATAGGATCTTACAATGAGCAGTTCTTC. Protein product: CAWSVERIGSYNEQFF.